The table lists the clone carrying this T cell receptor beta chain with a few counts. Antigen: not known. As defined, naive CD8 cells were CD45RO-negative and positively selected for CCR7, with terminally differentiated effector memory CD45RA+ cells excluded. Germline trimming cut 8 bases from V and 4 bases from J; bases unmatched to any gene: 0. The CDR3 runs to 12 residues. Germline loops: CDR1 MNHEY, CDR2 SMNVEV (reference sequence). This record belongs to a study of shared clonotypes between healthy human individuals. Study overall: For every donor, three CD4 naive, three CD4 memory, two CD8 naive and one CD8 memory plates were used.

Samples underwent the assay at deep level. Sequencing was performed with immunoSEQ multiplex PCR; in TCRdb, only in-frame clones are kept and a portion is missing. The sample includes hundreds of thousands of clones, approximately 96% of them seen just once. Study-wide results and limits: Rarefaction curves obtained for sorted subsets showed sequencing incomplete despite large depth.

The receptor was derived from a woman in her twenties or thirties in good health. This rearrangement joins TRBV27 to TRBJ1-1; 11 nucleotides line up with TRBD1. The sample consisted of naive CD8+ T cells sorted from blood. This CDR3 is CASGTGGTEAFF. For the CDR3, the DNA is TGTGCCAGCGGGACAGGGGGCACTGAAGCTTTCTTT.